This T cell receptor (beta chain) originates from a study of preoperative IRX-2 immunotherapy in early breast cancer. CDR3 length equals 13 residues. Germline CDR1 and CDR2: MNHGY and SAAAGT. Treatment: preoperative locoregional IRX-2 cytokine immunotherapy. A word on this clone: The junction departs from germline at one end; a sequencing error may be responsible.

Profiled with immunoSEQ multiplex PCR; TCRdb holds only in-frame clones, not every one. Among roughly 30,000 clones listed, under 85% were seen once. The chain recombines TRBV6-8 with TRBJ2-2; the match to TRBD1 covers 8 bases. The source was lymph node tissue, collected from a patient treated with IRX-2 immunotherapy. This clonotype was obtained from a human donor with breast cancer. In DNA form, the CDR3 reads TGTGCCATCAGTATGACAGGGGACGGGGAGCTGTTTTTT. Protein: CAISMTGDGELFF.